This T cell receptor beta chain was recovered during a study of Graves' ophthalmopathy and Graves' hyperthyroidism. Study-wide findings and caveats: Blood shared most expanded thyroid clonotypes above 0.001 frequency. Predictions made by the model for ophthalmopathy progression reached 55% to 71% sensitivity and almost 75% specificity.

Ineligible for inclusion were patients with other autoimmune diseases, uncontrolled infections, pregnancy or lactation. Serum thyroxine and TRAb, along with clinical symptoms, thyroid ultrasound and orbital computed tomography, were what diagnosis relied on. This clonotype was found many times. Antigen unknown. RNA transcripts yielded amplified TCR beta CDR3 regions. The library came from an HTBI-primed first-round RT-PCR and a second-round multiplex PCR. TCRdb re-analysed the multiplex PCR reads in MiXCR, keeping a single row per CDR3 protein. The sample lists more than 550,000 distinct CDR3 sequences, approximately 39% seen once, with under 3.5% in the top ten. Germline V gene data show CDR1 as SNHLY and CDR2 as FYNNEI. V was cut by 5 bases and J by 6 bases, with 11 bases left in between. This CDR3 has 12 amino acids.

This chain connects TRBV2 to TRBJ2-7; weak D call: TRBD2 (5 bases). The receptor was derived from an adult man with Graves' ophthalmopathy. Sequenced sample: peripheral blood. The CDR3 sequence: CASSRLAREQYF. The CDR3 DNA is TGTGCCAGCAGTCGCCTAGCACGCGAGCAGTACTTC.